This paragraph covers one T cell receptor beta chain sequence. What it recognizes is unknown. This sample is drawn from a study of shared clonotypes between healthy human individuals. Looking at the study overall: In total, the donors were two women and a few men aged 18 to 49. Donors had three CD4 naive, three CD4 memory, two CD8 naive and one CD8 memory plate apiece. Study outcomes and limitations: Clonotypes shared by all four donors outscored non-shared clonotypes in generation probability. Among the subsets, naive ones generally showed larger estimated richness than memory ones.

Naive-designated CD8 cells lacked CD45RO, were positively enriched for CCR7, and omitted terminally differentiated effector memory CD45RA+ cells. The repertoire was sequenced with immunoSEQ multiplex PCR; TCRdb's copy has only in-frame clones and lacks some. Here the sample spans around 700,000 clones, 92% being singletons. Per the germline V gene, CDR1 is KGHSH and CDR2 is LQKENI. CDR3 length: 14 residues. The V end lost 6 bases, the J end lost 8 bases, and 19 bases lay between the germline ends. Material for sequencing was naive CD8+ T cells sorted from blood. The genes are TRBV18 and TRBJ1-2, with D uncertain. The TCR originated in a man aged 30-40 years in good health. Here the CDR3 reads CASSQYRGRSGYTF. CDR3 DNA: TGTGCCAGCTCTCAGTACCGGGGAAGATCCGGCTACACCTTC.